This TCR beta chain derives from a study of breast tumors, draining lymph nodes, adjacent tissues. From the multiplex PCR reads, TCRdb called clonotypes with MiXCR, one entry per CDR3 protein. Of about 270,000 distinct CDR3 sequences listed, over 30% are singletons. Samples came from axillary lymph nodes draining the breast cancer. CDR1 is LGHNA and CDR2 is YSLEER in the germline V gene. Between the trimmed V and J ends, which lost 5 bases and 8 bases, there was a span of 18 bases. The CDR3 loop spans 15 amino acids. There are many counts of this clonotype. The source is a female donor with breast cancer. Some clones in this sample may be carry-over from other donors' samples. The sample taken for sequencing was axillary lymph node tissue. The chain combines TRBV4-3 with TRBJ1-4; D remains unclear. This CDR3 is CASSYRRIVGEKLFF. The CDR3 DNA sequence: TGCGCCAGCAGCTATCGTAGGATCGTAGGGGAAAAACTGTTTTTT.